This T cell receptor beta chain was found in a study of T cells after yellow fever vaccination. Regarding the study as a whole: In post-booster samples, most primary-vaccination clones reappeared (just under 98% CD4, around 87% CD8). The appearance of a small share of clonotypes in both CD4 and CD8 compartments was observed.

This clonotype was found many times. Its antigen is unknown. For TCR, cDNA came from 5'RACE template switching, which added a universal primer site and UMIs. TCRdb re-called the 5' RACE reads through MiXCR, storing one row per CDR3 protein. The sample includes about 630,000 distinct CDR3 sequences, 9% to 15% of them seen just once. Sequencing used PBMCs, obtained on the day of the yellow fever booster vaccination. This sequence was found in a man aged 30-40 years who received the YFV17D yellow fever vaccine.

CDR3 protein: CSADTRGKDGYTF. The CDR3 DNA sequence: TGCAGTGCTGATACAAGGGGAAAGGACGGCTACACCTTC. V is TRBV20-1 and J is TRBJ1-2, with a possible D match to TRBD1 (5 bases). V gave up 5 bases and J gave up 8 bases, with 18 bases separating them. This CDR3 has 13 residues. Germline CDR1 DFQATT, CDR2 SNEGSKA (reference sequence).